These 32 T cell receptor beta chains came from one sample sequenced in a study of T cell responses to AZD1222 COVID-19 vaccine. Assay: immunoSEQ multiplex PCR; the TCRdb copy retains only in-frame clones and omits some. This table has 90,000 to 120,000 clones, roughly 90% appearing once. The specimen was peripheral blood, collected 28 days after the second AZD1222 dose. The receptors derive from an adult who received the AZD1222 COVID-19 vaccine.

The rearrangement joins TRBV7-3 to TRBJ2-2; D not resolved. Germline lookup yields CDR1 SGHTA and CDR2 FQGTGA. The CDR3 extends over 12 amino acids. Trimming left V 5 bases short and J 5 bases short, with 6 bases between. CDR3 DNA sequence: TGTGCCAGCAGCCCATCAACCGGGGAGCTGTTTTTT. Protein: CASSPSTGELFF.

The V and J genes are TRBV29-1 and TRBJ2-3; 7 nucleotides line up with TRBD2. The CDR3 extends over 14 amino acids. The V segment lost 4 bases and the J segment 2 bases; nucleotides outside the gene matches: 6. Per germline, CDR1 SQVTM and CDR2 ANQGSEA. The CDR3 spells CSVALARFTDTQYF. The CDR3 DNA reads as TGCAGCGTTGCACTAGCGAGATTCACAGATACGCAGTATTTT.

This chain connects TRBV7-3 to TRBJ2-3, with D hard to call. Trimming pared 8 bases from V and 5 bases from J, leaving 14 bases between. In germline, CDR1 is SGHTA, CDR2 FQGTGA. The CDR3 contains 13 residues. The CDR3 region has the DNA TGTGCCAGCGTCCAGCCGAATCTAGATACGCAGTATTTT. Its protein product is CASVQPNLDTQYF.

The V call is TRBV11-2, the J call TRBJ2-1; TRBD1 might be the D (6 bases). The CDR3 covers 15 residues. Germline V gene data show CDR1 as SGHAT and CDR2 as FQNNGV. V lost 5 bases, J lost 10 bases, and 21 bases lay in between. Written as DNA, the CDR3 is TGTGCCAGCAGCCCGCTGGGGGACATTCCTGGAGAGCAGTTCTTC. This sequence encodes CASSPLGDIPGEQFF. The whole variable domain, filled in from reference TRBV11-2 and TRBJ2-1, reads EAGVAQSPRYKIIEKRQSVAFWCNPISGHATLYWYQQILGQGPKLLIQFQNNGVVDDSQLPKDRFSAERLKGVDSTLKIQPAKLEDSAVYLCASSPLGDIPGEQFFGPGTRLTVL.

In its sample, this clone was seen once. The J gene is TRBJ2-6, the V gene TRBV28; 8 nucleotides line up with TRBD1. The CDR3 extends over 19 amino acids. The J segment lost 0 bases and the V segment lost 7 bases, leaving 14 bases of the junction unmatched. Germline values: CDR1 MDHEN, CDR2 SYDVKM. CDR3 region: CASNKFRDRYISGANVLTF. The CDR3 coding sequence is TGTGCCAGCAACAAATTCCGGGACAGGTATATCTCTGGGGCCAACGTCCTGACTTTC.

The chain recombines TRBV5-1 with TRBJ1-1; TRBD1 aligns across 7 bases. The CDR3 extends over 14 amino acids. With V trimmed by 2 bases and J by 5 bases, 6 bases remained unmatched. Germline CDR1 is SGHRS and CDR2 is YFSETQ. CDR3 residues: CASSLHRGGTEAFF. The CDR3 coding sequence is TGCGCCAGCAGCTTACACAGGGGAGGGACTGAAGCTTTCTTT.

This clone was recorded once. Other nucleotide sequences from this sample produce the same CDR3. The CDR3 bases are TGTGCCAGCAGCGTCGGCCAGGGGGCAAATCAGCCCCAGCATTTT. Translating it yields CASSVGQGANQPQHF. V is TRBV9 and J is TRBJ1-5, with 8 bases aligning to TRBD1. The V gene end was trimmed by 2 bases and the J gene end by 4 bases; junction bases not matched to a gene: 5. This CDR3 is 15 amino acids long. The germline V gene has CDR1 SGDLS and CDR2 YYNGEE.

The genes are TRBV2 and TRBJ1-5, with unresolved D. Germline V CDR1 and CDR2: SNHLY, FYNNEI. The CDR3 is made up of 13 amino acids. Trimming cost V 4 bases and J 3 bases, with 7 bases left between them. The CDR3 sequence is CASSAQFNQPQHF. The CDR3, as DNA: TGTGCCAGCAGTGCACAGTTCAATCAGCCCCAGCATTTT.

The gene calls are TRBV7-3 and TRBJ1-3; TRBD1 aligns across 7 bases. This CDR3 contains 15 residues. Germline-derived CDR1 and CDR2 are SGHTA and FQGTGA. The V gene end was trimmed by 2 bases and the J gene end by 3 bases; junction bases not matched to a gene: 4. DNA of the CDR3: TGTGCCAGCAGCTTACAGGCAGGGGGTGGAAACACCATATATTTT. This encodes CASSLQAGGGNTIYF.

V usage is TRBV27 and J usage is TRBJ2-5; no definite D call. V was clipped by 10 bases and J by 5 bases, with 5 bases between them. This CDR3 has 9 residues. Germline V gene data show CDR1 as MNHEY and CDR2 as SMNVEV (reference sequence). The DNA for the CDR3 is TGTGCCAACCTTGAGACCCAGTACTTC. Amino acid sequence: CANLETQYF.

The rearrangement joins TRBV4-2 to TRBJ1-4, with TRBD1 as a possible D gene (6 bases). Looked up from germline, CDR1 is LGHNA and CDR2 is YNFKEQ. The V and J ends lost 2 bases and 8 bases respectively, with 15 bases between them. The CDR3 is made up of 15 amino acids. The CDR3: CASSQPGHQKEKLFF. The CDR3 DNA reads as TGTGCCAGCAGCCAACCGGGACACCAGAAAGAAAAACTGTTTTTT.

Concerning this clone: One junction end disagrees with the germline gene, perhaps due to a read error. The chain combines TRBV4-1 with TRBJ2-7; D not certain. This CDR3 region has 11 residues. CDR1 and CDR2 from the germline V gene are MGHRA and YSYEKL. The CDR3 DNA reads TGCGCCACCAGCGATTTTTACGAGCAGTACTTC. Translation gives CATSDFYEQYF.

CDR3 loop: CASSDRENTEAFF. Here the CDR3 DNA reads TGTGCCAGCAGCGACAGGGAAAACACTGAAGCTTTCTTT. V is TRBV6-2 or TRBV6-3 and J is TRBJ1-1; 7 bases fit TRBD1. Trimming removed 6 bases from V and 2 bases from J; junction bases left unmatched: 3. The CDR3 extends over 13 amino acids. From germline, CDR1 is MNHEY and CDR2 SVGEGT.

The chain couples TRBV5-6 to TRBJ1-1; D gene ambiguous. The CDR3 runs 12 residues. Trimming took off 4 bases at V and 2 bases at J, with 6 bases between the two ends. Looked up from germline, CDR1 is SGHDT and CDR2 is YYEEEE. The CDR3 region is CASSRVNTEAFF. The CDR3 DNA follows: TGTGCCAGCAGCCGGGTTAACACTGAAGCTTTCTTT.

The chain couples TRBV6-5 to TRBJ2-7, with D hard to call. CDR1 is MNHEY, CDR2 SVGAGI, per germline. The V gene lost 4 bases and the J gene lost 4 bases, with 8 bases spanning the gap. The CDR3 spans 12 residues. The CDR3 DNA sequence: TGTGCCAGCAGTTCCTTCCCGTACGAGCAGTACTTC. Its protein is CASSSFPYEQYF.

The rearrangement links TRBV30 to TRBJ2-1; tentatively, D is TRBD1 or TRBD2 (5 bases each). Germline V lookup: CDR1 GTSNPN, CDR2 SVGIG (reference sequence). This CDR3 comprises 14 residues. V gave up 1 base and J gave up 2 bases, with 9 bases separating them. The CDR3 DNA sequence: TGTGCCTGGAGTGGGGGGAACGCCTACAATGAGCAGTTCTTC. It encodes CAWSGGNAYNEQFF.

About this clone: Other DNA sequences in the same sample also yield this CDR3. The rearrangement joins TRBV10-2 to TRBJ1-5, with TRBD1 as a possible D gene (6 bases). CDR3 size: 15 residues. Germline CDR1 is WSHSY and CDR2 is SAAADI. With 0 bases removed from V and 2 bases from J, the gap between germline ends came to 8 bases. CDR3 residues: CASSESSGGNQPQHF. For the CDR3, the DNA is TGCGCCAGCAGTGAGTCGTCAGGGGGCAATCAGCCCCAGCATTTT.

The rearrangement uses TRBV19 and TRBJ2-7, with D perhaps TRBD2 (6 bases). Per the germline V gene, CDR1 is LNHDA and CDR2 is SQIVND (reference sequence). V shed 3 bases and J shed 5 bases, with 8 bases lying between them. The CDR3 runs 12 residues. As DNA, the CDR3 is TGTGCCAGTAGTATTACGGGGGACGAGCAGTACTTC. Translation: CASSITGDEQYF.

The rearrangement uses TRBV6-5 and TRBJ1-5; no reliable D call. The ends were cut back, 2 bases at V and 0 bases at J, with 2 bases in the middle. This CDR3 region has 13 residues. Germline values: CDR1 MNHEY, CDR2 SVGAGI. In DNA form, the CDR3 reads TGTGCCAGCAGTTACAATAGCAATCAGCCCCAGCATTTT. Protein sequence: CASSYNSNQPQHF.

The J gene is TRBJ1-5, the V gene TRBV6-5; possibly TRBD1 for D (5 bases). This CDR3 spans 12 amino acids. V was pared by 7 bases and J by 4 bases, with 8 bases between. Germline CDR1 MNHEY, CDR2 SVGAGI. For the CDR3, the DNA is TGTGCCAGCATGGGGGGGAATCAGCCCCAGCATTTT. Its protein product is CASMGGNQPQHF.

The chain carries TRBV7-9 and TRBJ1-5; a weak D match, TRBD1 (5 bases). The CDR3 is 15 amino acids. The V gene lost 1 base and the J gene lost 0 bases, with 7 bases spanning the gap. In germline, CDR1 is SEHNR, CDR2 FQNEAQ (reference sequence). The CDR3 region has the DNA TGTGCCAGCAGCTTAGGGGGGATTAGCAATCAGCCCCAGCATTTT. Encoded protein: CASSLGGISNQPQHF.

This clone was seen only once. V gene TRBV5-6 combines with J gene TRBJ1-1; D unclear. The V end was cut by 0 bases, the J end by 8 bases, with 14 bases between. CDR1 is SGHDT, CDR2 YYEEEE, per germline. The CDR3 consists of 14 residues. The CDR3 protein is CASSLGPTEYEAFF. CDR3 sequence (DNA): TGTGCCAGCAGCTTGGGTCCTACCGAGTACGAAGCTTTCTTT.

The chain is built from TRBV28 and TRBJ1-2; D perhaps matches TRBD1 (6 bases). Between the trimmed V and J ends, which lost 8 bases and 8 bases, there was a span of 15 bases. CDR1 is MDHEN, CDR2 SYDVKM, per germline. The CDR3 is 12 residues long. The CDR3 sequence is CASLLTGQGYTF. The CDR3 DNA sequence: TGTGCCAGCTTACTCACAGGGCAGGGCTACACCTTC.

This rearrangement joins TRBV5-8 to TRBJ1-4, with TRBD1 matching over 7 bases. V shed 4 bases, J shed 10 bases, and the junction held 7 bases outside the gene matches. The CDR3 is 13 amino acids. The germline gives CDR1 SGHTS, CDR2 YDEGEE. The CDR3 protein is CASSVTGVAKLFF. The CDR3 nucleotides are TGTGCCAGCAGCGTAACAGGGGTGGCAAAACTGTTTTTT.

The CDR3 protein is CASSLGRERTDTQYF. CDR3 DNA: TGCGCCAGCAGCTTGGGCCGGGAGCGCACAGATACGCAGTATTTT. The rearrangement links TRBV5-1 to TRBJ2-3; TRBD2 is a possible D gene (6 bases). The germline V and J ends were trimmed by 0 bases and 1 base, with 9 bases remaining between them. This CDR3 contains 15 residues. The germline CDR1 and CDR2 sequences are SGHRS and YFSETQ.

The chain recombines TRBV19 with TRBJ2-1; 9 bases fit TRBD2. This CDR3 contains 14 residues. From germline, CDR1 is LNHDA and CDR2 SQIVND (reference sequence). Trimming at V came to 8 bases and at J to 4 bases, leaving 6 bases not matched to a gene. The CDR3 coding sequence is TGTGCCAGTCAGCGGGAGGCATTATACAATGAGCAGTTCTTC. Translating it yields CASQREALYNEQFF.

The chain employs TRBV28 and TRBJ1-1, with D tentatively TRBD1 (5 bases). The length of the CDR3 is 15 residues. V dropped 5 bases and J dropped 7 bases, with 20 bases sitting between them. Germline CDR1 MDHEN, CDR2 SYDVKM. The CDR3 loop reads CASSPGGFFWDEAFF. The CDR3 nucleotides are TGTGCCAGCAGTCCTGGGGGGTTCTTCTGGGATGAAGCTTTCTTT.

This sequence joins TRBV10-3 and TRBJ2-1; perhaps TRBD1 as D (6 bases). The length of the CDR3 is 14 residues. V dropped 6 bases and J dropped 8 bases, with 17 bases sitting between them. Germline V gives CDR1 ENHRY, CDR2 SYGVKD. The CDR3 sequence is CAISLAGGHDEQFF. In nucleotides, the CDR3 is TGTGCCATCAGCCTAGCTGGGGGCCACGATGAGCAGTTCTTC.

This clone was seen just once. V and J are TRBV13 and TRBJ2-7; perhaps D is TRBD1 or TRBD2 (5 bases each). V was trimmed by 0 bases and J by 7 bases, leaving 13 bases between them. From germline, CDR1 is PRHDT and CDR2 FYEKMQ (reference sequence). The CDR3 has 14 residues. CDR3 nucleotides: TGTGCCAGCAGCTTAGGGGCCTGGGGGTCGGAGCAGTACTTC. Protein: CASSLGAWGSEQYF. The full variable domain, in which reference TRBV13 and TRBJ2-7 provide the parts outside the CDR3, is AAGVIQSPRHLIKEKRETATLKCYPIPRHDTVYWYQQGPGQDPQFLISFYEKMQSDKGSIPDRFSAQQFSDYHSELNMSSLELGDSALYFCASSLGAWGSEQYFGPGTRLTVT.

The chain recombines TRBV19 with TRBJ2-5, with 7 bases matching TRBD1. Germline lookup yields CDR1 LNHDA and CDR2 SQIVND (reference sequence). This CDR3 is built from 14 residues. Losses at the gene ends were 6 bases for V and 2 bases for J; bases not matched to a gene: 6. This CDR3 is CASRGSGGQETQYF. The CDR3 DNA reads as TGTGCCAGTAGGGGCTCAGGGGGACAAGAGACCCAGTACTTC.

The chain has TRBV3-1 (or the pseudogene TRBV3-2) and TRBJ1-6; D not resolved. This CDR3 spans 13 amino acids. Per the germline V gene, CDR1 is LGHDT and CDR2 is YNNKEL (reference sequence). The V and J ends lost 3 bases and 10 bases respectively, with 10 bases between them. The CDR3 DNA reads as TGTGCCAGCAGCCAGAGGGAAAGATCACCCCTCCACTTT. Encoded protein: CASSQRERSPLHF.

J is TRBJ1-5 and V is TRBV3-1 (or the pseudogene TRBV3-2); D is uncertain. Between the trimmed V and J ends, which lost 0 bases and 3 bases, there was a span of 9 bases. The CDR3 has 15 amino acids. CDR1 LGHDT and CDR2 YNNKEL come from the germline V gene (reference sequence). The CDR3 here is CASSQDQADNQPQHF. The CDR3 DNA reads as TGTGCCAGCAGCCAAGATCAGGCAGACAATCAGCCCCAGCATTTT.